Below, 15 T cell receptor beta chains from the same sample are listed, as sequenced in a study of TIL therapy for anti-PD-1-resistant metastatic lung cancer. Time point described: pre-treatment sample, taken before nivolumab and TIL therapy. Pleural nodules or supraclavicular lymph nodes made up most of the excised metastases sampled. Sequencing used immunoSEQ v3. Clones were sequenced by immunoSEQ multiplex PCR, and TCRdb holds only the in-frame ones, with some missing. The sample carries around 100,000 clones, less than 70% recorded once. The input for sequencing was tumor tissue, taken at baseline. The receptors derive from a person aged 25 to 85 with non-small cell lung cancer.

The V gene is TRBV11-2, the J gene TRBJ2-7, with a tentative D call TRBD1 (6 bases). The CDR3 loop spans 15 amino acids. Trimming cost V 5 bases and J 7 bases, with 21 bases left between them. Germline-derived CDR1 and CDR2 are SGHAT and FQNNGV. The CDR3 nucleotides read TGTGCCAGCAGCCGACACCACGGGACACCCCGGGAGCAGTACTTC. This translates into CASSRHHGTPREQYF. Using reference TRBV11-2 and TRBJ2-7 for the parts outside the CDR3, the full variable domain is EAGVAQSPRYKIIEKRQSVAFWCNPISGHATLYWYQQILGQGPKLLIQFQNNGVVDDSQLPKDRFSAERLKGVDSTLKIQPAKLEDSAVYLCASSRHHGTPREQYFGPGTRLTVT.

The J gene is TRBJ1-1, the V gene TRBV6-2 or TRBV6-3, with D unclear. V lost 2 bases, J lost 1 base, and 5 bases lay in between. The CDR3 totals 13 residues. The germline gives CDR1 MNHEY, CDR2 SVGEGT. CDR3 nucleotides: TGTGCCAGCAGTTACGGTCCGAACACTGAAGCTTTCTTT. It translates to CASSYGPNTEAFF.

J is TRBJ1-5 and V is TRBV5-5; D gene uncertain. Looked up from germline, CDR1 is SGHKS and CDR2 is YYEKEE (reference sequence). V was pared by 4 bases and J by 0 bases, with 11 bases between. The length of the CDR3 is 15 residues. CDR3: CASSPQVSSNQPQHF. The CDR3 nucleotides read TGTGCCAGCAGCCCGCAGGTTTCTAGCAATCAGCCCCAGCATTTT. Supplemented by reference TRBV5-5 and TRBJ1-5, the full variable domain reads DAGVTQSPTHLIKTRGQQVTLRCSPISGHKSVSWYQQVLGQGPQFIFQYYEKEERGRGNFPDRFSARQFPNYSSELNVNALLLGDSALYLCASSPQVSSNQPQHFGDGTRLSIL.

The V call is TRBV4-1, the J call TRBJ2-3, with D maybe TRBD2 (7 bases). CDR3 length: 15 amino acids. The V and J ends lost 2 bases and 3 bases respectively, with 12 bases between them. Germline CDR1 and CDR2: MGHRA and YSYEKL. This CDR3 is CASSQRGAGTDTQYF. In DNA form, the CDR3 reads TGCGCCAGCAGCCAACGGGGGGCCGGGACAGATACGCAGTATTTT.

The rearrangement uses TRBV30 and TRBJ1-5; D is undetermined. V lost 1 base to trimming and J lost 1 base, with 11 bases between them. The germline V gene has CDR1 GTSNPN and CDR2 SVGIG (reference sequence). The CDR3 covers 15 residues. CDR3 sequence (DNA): TGTGCCTGGAGTGCGGACCATGCAAGCAATCAGCCCCAGCATTTT. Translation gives CAWSADHASNQPQHF.

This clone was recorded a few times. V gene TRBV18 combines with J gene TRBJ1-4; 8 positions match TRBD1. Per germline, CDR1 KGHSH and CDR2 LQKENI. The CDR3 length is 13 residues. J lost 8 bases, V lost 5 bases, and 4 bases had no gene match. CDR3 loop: CASSSGGQEKLFF. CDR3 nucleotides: TGTGCCAGCTCATCAGGGGGCCAGGAAAAACTGTTTTTT.

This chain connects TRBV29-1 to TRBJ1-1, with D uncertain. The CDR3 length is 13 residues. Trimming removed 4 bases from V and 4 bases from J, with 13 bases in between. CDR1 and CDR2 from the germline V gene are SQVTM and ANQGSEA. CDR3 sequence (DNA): TGCAGCGTTGCTGAGGAGGCGGGCACTGAAGCTTTCTTT. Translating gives CSVAEEAGTEAFF.

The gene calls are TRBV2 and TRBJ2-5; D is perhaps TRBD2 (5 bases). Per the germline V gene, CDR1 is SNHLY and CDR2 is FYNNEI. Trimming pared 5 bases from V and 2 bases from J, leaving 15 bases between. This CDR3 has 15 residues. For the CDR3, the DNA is TGTGCCAGCAGTAGAAGCGCGGGCAGGCAAGAGACCCAGTACTTC. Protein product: CASSRSAGRQETQYF.

The CDR3 region is CASSLALGVETQYF. The CDR3 DNA sequence: TGTGCCAGCAGCTTGGCTCTGGGGGTAGAGACCCAGTACTTC. The chain employs TRBV5-4 and TRBJ2-5, with D perhaps given as TRBD1 or TRBD2 (5 bases each). The CDR3 loop spans 14 amino acids. The V end lost 0 bases, the J end lost 4 bases, and 10 bases lay between the germline ends. CDR1 is SGHNT, CDR2 YYREEE, per germline (reference sequence).

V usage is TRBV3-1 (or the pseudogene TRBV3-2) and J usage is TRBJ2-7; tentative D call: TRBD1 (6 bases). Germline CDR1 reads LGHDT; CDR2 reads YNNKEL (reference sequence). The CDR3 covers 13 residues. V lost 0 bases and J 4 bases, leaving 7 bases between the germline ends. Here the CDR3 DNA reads TGTGCCAGCAGCCAAGATAGGGGGTACGAGCAGTACTTC. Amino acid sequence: CASSQDRGYEQYF.

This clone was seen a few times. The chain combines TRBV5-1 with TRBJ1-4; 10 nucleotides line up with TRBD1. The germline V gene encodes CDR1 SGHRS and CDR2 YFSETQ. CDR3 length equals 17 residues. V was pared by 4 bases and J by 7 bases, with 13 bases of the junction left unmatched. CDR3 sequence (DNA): TGCGCCAGCAGCCAAGGTCCCGGGACAGGGGCGACTGAAAAACTGTTTTTT. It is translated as CASSQGPGTGATEKLFF.

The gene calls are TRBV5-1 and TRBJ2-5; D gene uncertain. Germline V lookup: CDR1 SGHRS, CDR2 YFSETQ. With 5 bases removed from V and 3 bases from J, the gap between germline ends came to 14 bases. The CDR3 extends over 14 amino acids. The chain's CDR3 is CASRVLTAEETQYF. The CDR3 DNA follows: TGCGCCAGCAGAGTCCTGACGGCAGAAGAGACCCAGTACTTC.

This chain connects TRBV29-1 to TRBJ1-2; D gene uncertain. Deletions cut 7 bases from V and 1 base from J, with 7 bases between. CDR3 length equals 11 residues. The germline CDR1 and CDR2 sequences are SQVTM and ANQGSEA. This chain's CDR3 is CSGGYNYGYTF. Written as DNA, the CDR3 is TGCAGCGGCGGTTATAACTATGGCTACACCTTC.

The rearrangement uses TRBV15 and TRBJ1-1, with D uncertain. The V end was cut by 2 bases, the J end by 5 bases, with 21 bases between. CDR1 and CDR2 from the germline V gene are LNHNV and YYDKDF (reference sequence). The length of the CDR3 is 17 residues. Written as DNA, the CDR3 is TGTGCCACCAGCAGAAGAACGTACAACGCGTTAGATACTGAAGCTTTCTTT. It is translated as CATSRRTYNALDTEAFF.

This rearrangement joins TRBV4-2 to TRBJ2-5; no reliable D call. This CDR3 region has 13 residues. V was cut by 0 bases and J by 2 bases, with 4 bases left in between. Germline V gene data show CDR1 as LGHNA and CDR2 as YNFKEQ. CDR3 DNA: TGTGCCAGCAGCCAAGAATATCAAGAGACCCAGTACTTC. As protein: CASSQEYQETQYF.